These T cell receptor beta chains were read from a single sample in a study of blood T cells in healthy people across ages. TCRdb re-called the 5' RACE reads through MiXCR, storing one row per CDR3 protein. The data contain over 1,500,000 distinct CDR3 sequences, about 49% of them singletons. The sequenced material came from blood. These receptors were taken from a woman aged 40 to 50 in good health. CDR3s include the opening cysteine and the closing phenylalanine or tryptophan. Clone sizes are given selectively: once, few, many, or a class where the clone is expanded.

j_call | v_call | clone_size | cdr3_aa
TRBJ1-2 | TRBV20-1 | few | CSARVPDANYGYTF
TRBJ2-1 | TRBV6-5 | - | CASSSVAVSYNEQFF
TRBJ2-6 | TRBV12-3/TRBV12-4 | - | CASSELFGSSGVNVLTF
TRBJ2-3 | TRBV3-1 | - | CASSQNPGQGSWGTQYF
TRBJ2-3 | TRBV6-2/TRBV6-3 | - | CASSPAGGGAPRTQYF
TRBJ2-1 | TRBV12-3/TRBV12-4 | - | CASGFGGEQFF
TRBJ2-5 | TRBV27 | - | CASSLIDSGGDEQYF
TRBJ2-7 | TRBV7-2 | few | CASSLAGLDGAYEQYF
TRBJ1-1 | TRBV6-2/TRBV6-3 | few | CASRTNTEAFF
TRBJ2-6 | TRBV28 | - | CASSRDSGANVPTF
TRBJ2-3 | TRBV18 | - | CASSPPSALAAQYF
TRBJ2-1 | TRBV5-1 | - | CASSTVLNYNEQFF
TRBJ2-3 | TRBV27 | - | CASLGMEDTQYF
TRBJ1-1 | TRBV21-1 | many | CASSVGAVRNTEAFF
TRBJ2-4 | TRBV20-1 | - | CSAGTGRVGNIQYF
TRBJ1-1 | TRBV9 | - | CASSAHRGLNTEAFF
TRBJ1-1 | TRBV5-6 | - | CASSPDGTWGGAFF
TRBJ2-1 | TRBV7-2 | once | CASSPLGVGRGADEQFF
TRBJ2-1 | TRBV7-2 | - | CASSLAGASGGHEQFF
TRBJ2-5 | TRBV6-6 | - | CASTGAGGLRETQYF
TRBJ1-2 | TRBV5-4 | - | CASSFEAYYGYTF
TRBJ2-3 | TRBV5-6 | once | CASSKERAPDTQYF
TRBJ1-1 | TRBV10-3 | - | CAISAAGEAFF
TRBJ2-5 | TRBV10-1 | - | CASRQDSGGLQGTQYF
TRBJ2-5 | TRBV6-2/TRBV6-3 | - | CASSPDGTGGAETQYF
TRBJ1-1 | TRBV5-1 | - | CASSLGRGRWDTEAFF
TRBJ2-3 | TRBV28 | few | CASSPRVGAWTDTQYF
TRBJ2-1 | TRBV11-2 | - | CASSSSRDRVPIYNEQFF
TRBJ2-7 | TRBV29-1 | few | CSVVWTARSYEQYF
TRBJ1-5 | TRBV6-5 | - | CAGSRGDRDNQPQHF
TRBJ1-5 | TRBV24-1 | - | CATSDPLGQPQHF
- | TRBV28 | - | CASSLGLRGQETQYF
TRBJ2-5 | TRBV12-3/TRBV12-4 | few | CASSPTGHQETQYF
TRBJ1-2 | TRBV7-9 | - | CASSTTESLPYGYTF
- | TRBV20-1 | - | CSASPGQGSWTQYF
TRBJ2-1 | TRBV7-9 | few | CASSPKSGQGVNEQFF
TRBJ2-7 | TRBV3-1 | - | CASSQVGYSYEQYF
TRBJ2-3 | TRBV6-2/TRBV6-3 | - | CASARLAVFGTDTQYF
- | TRBV24-1 | - | CATSDLMETQYF
- | TRBV7-9 | - | CASSLQGKEETQFF
TRBJ2-7 | TRBV29-1 | - | CSVEDLPGGGYEQYF
TRBJ1-5 | TRBV27 | - | CASSVVGGQPQHF